The 25 T cell receptor beta chains below all came from one sample that was sequenced in a study of OX40 agonist ivuxolimab in advanced cancers. TCRdb's copy holds only in-frame clones and misses some; the assay was immunoSEQ multiplex PCR. Here the sample spans 80,000 to 100,000 clones, 87% being singletons. Specimen: CD4+ or CD8+ T cells sorted from blood, collected in a trial of the OX40 agonist ivuxolimab. The receptors originated from an adult with an advanced solid tumor such as melanoma, head and neck, liver or kidney cancer.

V usage is TRBV9 and J usage is TRBJ2-1; tentatively, D is TRBD2 (5 bases). The CDR3 extends over 15 amino acids. Germline CDR1 and CDR2: SGDLS and YYNGEE. V gave up 3 bases and J gave up 8 bases, with 18 bases separating them. In nucleotides, the CDR3 is TGTGCCAGCAGCGCCCCCCCCAGAGCGGTCGATGAGCAGTTCTTC. Translated, it gives CASSAPPRAVDEQFF.

The rearrangement uses TRBV27 and TRBJ2-2, with 8 nucleotides matching TRBD2. V shed 5 bases and J 0 bases; nucleotides not matched to a gene: 14. CDR3 length: 19 amino acids. Germline CDR1 is MNHEY and CDR2 is SMNVEV (reference sequence). The CDR3 DNA reads as TGTGCCAGCAGTCCCTCCGTTAAGCGGGGGCTCTCGAACACCGGGGAGCTGTTTTTT. Translation gives CASSPSVKRGLSNTGELFF.

To note about this clone: Germline is not matched at one junction end, which may reflect a read error. The V gene is TRBV15, the J gene TRBJ1-1; D is undetermined. The CDR3 spans 13 residues. The germline gives CDR1 LNHNV, CDR2 YYDKDF (reference sequence). CDR3 region: CATSGEVDTEAFF. Written as DNA, the CDR3 is TGTGCCACCAGCGGAGAAGTGGACACTGAAGCTTTCTTT.

The chain uses TRBV7-8 and TRBJ1-4; D call uncertain. The CDR3 has 15 amino acids. Between the trimmed V and J ends, which lost 0 bases and 1 base, there was a span of 6 bases. The germline CDR1 and CDR2 sequences are SGHVS and FQNEAQ. The CDR3 DNA is TGTGCCAGCAGCTTAGCCCCGATAACTAATGAAAAACTGTTTTTT. Amino acid sequence: CASSLAPITNEKLFF.

The rearrangement uses TRBV4-1 and TRBJ2-3; D gene unclear. The V end was cut by 1 base, the J end by 6 bases, with 11 bases between. The CDR3 covers 14 residues. Germline values: CDR1 MGHRA, CDR2 YSYEKL. CDR3 sequence (DNA): TGCGCCAGCAGCCAAGGTGACCCCGTGGATACGCAGTATTTT. It codes for CASSQGDPVDTQYF.

The genes are TRBV2 and TRBJ2-7, with D possibly matching TRBD2 (5 bases). The length of the CDR3 is 13 residues. Per germline, CDR1 SNHLY and CDR2 FYNNEI. The ends were cut back, 2 bases at V and 2 bases at J, with 7 bases in the middle. The CDR3: CASSERGPYEQYF. In DNA form, the CDR3 reads TGTGCCAGCAGTGAACGGGGTCCCTACGAGCAGTACTTC.

This chain connects TRBV21-1 to TRBJ1-1. TRBV21-1 is noted as a pseudogene. This CDR3 contains 12 residues. CDR3 sequence: CASSKPSWGAFF. The DNA for the CDR3 is TGTGCCAGCAGCAAACCGTCGTGGGGAGCTTTCTTT.

The V call is TRBV6-6, the J call TRBJ1-1, with a weak D call TRBD1 (6 bases). Deletions cut 2 bases from V and 6 bases from J, with 13 bases between. The germline V gene encodes CDR1 MNHNY and CDR2 SVGAGI (reference sequence). CDR3 length: 14 amino acids. This CDR3 reads CASSYPSGVSEAFF. In nucleotides, the CDR3 is TGTGCCAGCAGTTACCCGTCAGGGGTCTCTGAAGCTTTCTTT.

As DNA, the CDR3 is TGTGCCACCAGACAGGACCCAGAGACCCAGTACTTC. Translated, it gives CATRQDPETQYF. J is TRBJ2-5 and V is TRBV6-1, with D possibly being TRBD1 (6 bases). The germline gives CDR1 MNHNS, CDR2 SASEGT. V lost 10 bases to trimming and J lost 4 bases, with 13 bases between them. CDR3 length equals 12 residues.

Worth noting for this clone: An end of the junction does not agree with germline; a read error may underlie this. The gene calls are TRBV7-7 and TRBJ2-1, with D perhaps TRBD2 (5 bases). Germline CDR1 and CDR2: SSHAT and FNYEAQ (reference sequence). CDR3 length equals 13 residues. The CDR3 reads CASSLEGRNEQFF. CDR3 DNA: TGTGCTAGCAGCTTAGAGGGCCGCAATGAGCAGTTCTTC.

The CDR3 nucleotides read TGTGCCAGCAGCCACGATGGGTTGACAGTTTTCCACTTT. Residues: CASSHDGLTVFHF. The chain employs TRBV6-5 and TRBJ1-6; possibly TRBD1 for D (5 bases). V lost 6 bases to trimming and J lost 17 bases, with 20 bases between them. Germline V lookup: CDR1 MNHEY, CDR2 SVGAGI. CDR3 length: 13 amino acids.

This chain connects TRBV7-2 to TRBJ2-1; 12 bases are a match to TRBD2. V lost 0 bases and J lost 2; bases outside the gene matches: 2. The CDR3 sequence is 17 residues long. In germline, CDR1 is SGHTA, CDR2 FQGNSA. CDR3 nucleotide sequence: TGTGCCAGCAGCTTAGCCCTAGCGGGGGGGCCCTACAATGAGCAGTTCTTC. It specifies CASSLALAGGPYNEQFF.

Here the CDR3 reads CASSDRRNTGELFF. CDR3 DNA: TGTGCCAGCAGTGACCGACGGAACACCGGGGAGCTGTTTTTT. The chain uses TRBV6-5 and TRBJ2-2; D unclear. The CDR3 extends over 14 amino acids. V was cut by 5 bases and J by 1 base, with 8 bases left in between. In germline, CDR1 is MNHEY, CDR2 SVGAGI.

A single count supports this clone. V gene TRBV4-3 combines with J gene TRBJ2-3, with D possibly matching TRBD1 (5 bases). The CDR3 runs to 17 residues. The V end was cut by 5 bases, the J end by 3 bases, with 21 bases between. Germline V gene sequence: CDR1 LGHNA, CDR2 YSLEER. CDR3 coding DNA: TGCGCCAGCAGCTATTTTAGGGGTTCCGCTCGAACAGATACGCAGTATTTT. Translation: CASSYFRGSARTDTQYF.

On this clone: One end of the junction fails to match germline, which may point to a read error. The chain has TRBV19 and TRBJ2-3; possibly TRBD2 for D (6 bases). Looked up from germline, CDR1 is LNHDA and CDR2 is SQIVND (reference sequence). The CDR3 contains 15 residues. The CDR3 DNA is TGTGCCAGTACCGCGACTAGTTTACCCACAGATACGCAATATTTT. It translates to CASTATSLPTDTQYF.

This clone has just one count. DNA for the CDR3: TGTGCCAGCAGCGCCCACGTTAGGACAAGCCGCAACACCGGGGAGCTGTTTTTT. Translation gives CASSAHVRTSRNTGELFF. The chain recombines TRBV9 with TRBJ2-2; the D gene is possibly TRBD1 (5 bases). Germline CDR1 reads SGDLS; CDR2 reads YYNGEE. The CDR3 extends over 18 amino acids. Trimming shortened V by 3 bases and J by 2 bases, and 20 bases separated the two germline ends.

The chain couples TRBV19 to TRBJ2-3, with 14 bases aligning to TRBD2. J gave up 4 bases and V 3 bases, and 9 bases lay outside the gene matches. This CDR3 spans 18 amino acids. The germline CDR1 and CDR2 sequences are LNHDA and SQIVND (reference sequence). CDR3 region: CASSMLPPTSGGADTQYF. The DNA for the CDR3 is TGTGCCAGTAGTATGCTACCCCCGACTAGCGGGGGGGCAGATACGCAGTATTTT.

The rearrangement uses TRBV6-5 and TRBJ1-5; TRBD1 might be the D (6 bases). The CDR3 has 15 amino acids. Trimming shortened V by 6 bases and J by 2 bases, and 14 bases separated the two germline ends. Germline V gene sequence: CDR1 MNHEY, CDR2 SVGAGI. CDR3 sequence: CASRPRTAGNQPQHF. The CDR3 DNA follows: TGTGCCAGCAGACCCCGGACAGCTGGCAATCAGCCCCAGCATTTT.

The rearrangement joins TRBV18 to TRBJ1-1; D is unclear. The CDR3 consists of 13 residues. The ends were cut back, 2 bases at V and 1 base at J, with 5 bases in the middle. Germline V gives CDR1 KGHSH, CDR2 LQKENI. In DNA, the CDR3 is TGTGCCAGCTCACCAGGGCAGAACACTGAAGCTTTCTTT. Its protein is CASSPGQNTEAFF.

This chain's CDR3 is CASSQGPDYEQYF. The CDR3 bases are TGCGCCAGCAGCCAAGGGCCGGACTACGAGCAGTACTTC. The rearrangement joins TRBV4-1 to TRBJ2-7; D is undetermined. Trimming took off 1 base at V and 3 bases at J, with 7 bases between the two ends. CDR1 MGHRA and CDR2 YSYEKL come from the germline V gene. The CDR3 sequence is 13 residues long.

This chain uses TRBV11-2 with TRBJ1-2; D not resolved. The germline CDR1 and CDR2 sequences are SGHAT and FQNNGV. The V gene lost 1 base and the J gene lost 8 bases, with 5 bases spanning the gap. CDR3 length: 11 amino acids. The CDR3 protein is CASSLGRGYTF. CDR3 nucleotides: TGTGCCAGCAGCTTAGGACGGGGCTACACCTTC.

The chain links TRBV5-8 to TRBJ2-7; D perhaps matches TRBD1 (5 bases). The CDR3 is made up of 15 amino acids. V was cut by 0 bases and J by 3 bases, with 13 bases left in between. Per the germline V gene, CDR1 is SGHTS and CDR2 is YDEGEE. Written as DNA, the CDR3 is TGTGCCAGCAGCTTGGCGGGTGACAGCCGCTACGAGCAGTACTTC. Translated, it gives CASSLAGDSRYEQYF.

The chain is built from TRBV27 and TRBJ1-1; D possibly corresponds to TRBD1 (5 bases). Germline V gene lookup returns CDR1 MNHEY and CDR2 SMNVEV (reference sequence). Trimming removed 3 bases from V and 0 bases from J, with 11 bases in between. CDR3 length: 15 amino acids. The CDR3 is CASSLRGRVNTEAFF. CDR3 nucleotide sequence: TGTGCCAGCAGTTTGAGGGGCCGGGTGAACACTGAAGCTTTCTTT.

There are a few counts of this clone. The chain has TRBV19 and TRBJ2-2; D not certain. The V and J ends lost 7 bases and 8 bases respectively, with 17 bases between them. Germline V lookup: CDR1 LNHDA, CDR2 SQIVND (reference sequence). The CDR3 length is 14 residues. CDR3: CASIHTPPRGELFF. The CDR3 region has the DNA TGTGCCAGTATCCACACCCCTCCGAGGGGGGAGCTGTTTTTT. Based on the CDR3 plus reference TRBV19 and TRBJ2-2, the full variable domain is DGGITQSPKYLFRKEGQNVTLSCEQNLNHDAMYWYRQDPGQGLRLIYYSQIVNDFQKGDIAEGYSVSREKKESFPLTVTSAQKNPTAFYLCASIHTPPRGELFFGEGSRLTVL.

The gene calls are TRBV6-6 and TRBJ1-6; unclear D gene. The CDR3 runs to 14 residues. Per germline, CDR1 MNHNY and CDR2 SVGAGI (reference sequence). Trimming took 6 bases from V and 9 from J, leaving 15 bases between them. CDR3 region: CASRTDTNRSPLHF. The DNA of the CDR3 is TGTGCCAGCAGGACCGACACTAACCGTTCACCCCTCCACTTT.